The 13 T cell receptor beta chains presented below share a single source sample, sequenced in a study of metastatic and nonmetastatic thyroid tumors. Ahead of thyroid surgery, no patient had received treatment of any kind. TCRdb used MiXCR to call clones anew from the PCR reads. The table has some 16,000 clones, around 24% seen once. Sequenced sample: tumor tissue. These receptors originate from a male donor with papillary thyroid cancer or a benign thyroid nodule (not recorded which). Some clones in this sample may be carry-over from other donors' samples.

This clone was observed many times. The same CDR3 arises from other DNA sequences in this sample as well. The chain recombines TRBV5-4 with TRBJ2-7; 9 bases line up with TRBD2. V shed 1 base, J shed 4 bases, and the junction held 12 bases outside the gene matches. From germline, CDR1 is SGHNT and CDR2 YYREEE (reference sequence). The CDR3 runs to 17 residues. The CDR3 coding sequence is TGTGCCAGCAGCTTGTCCGCGGGAGGGCCCCCGGGGTACGAGCAGTACTTC. It specifies CASSLSAGGPPGYEQYF.

This clone was counted a few times. The V call is TRBV6-1, the J call TRBJ1-6, with 7 bases matching TRBD1. Germline V gives CDR1 MNHNS, CDR2 SASEGT. V gave up 6 bases and J gave up 6 bases; unmatched junction bases: 8. This CDR3 is built from 15 residues. CDR3: CASRETGRLNSPLHF. The CDR3 DNA is TGTGCCAGCAGGGAGACAGGGAGACTTAATTCACCCCTCCACTTT.

Relative to its sample, this clone is medium-sized (0.01 to 0.1%). Written as DNA, the CDR3 is TGTGCCAGCAGCCGGACTAGCGGGCCCAGGGAGCAGTTCTTC. The encoded protein is CASSRTSGPREQFF. The chain couples TRBV27 to TRBJ2-1; 11 nucleotides line up with TRBD2. Germline trimming cut 6 bases from V and 10 bases from J; bases unmatched to any gene: 8. The CDR3 loop spans 14 amino acids. Germline V gene sequence: CDR1 MNHEY, CDR2 SMNVEV (reference sequence).

This clone appeared a few times. One end of the junction fails to match germline, which may point to a read error. The chain has TRBV24-1 and TRBJ1-2; possibly TRBD1 for D (6 bases). The CDR3 has 14 residues. CDR1 and CDR2 from the germline V gene are KGHDR and SFDVKD. The CDR3 here is CATSDARGGSGYTF. The CDR3 DNA reads TGTGCCACCAGTGATGCCCGCGGGGGCTCTGGCTACACATTC.

The V call is TRBV6-1, the J call TRBJ2-2, with TRBD2 matching 7 bases. V lost 5 bases and J lost 6; bases outside the gene matches: 9. This CDR3 is built from 15 residues. From germline, CDR1 is MNHNS and CDR2 SASEGT. The CDR3 DNA reads TGTGCCAGCAGTCGCGGACTAGGTTCCTCCGGGGAGCTGTTTTTT. It specifies CASSRGLGSSGELFF.

This chain links TRBV11-2 with TRBJ1-4, with TRBD1 matching 7 bases. Trimming at V came to 5 bases and at J to 1 base, leaving 7 bases not matched to a gene. The CDR3 extends over 16 amino acids. The germline V gene encodes CDR1 SGHAT and CDR2 FQNNGV. CDR3 sequence (DNA): TGTGCCAGCAGCGGGGGACAGTTGAGAACTAATGAAAAACTGTTTTTT. This codes for CASSGGQLRTNEKLFF.

The rearrangement joins TRBV28 to TRBJ2-7; 10 bases fit TRBD2. In germline, CDR1 is MDHEN, CDR2 SYDVKM. Germline trimming cut 1 base from V and 3 bases from J; bases unmatched to any gene: 6. CDR3 length: 16 residues. As DNA, the CDR3 is TGTGCCAGCAGTTTATTCGTCCTAGCGGGAGACTACGAGCAGTACTTC. This codes for CASSLFVLAGDYEQYF.

This clone was observed many times. One junction end does not reproduce the germline sequence, and a read error may be involved. Distinct nucleotide sequences in the sample also encode this CDR3. The chain recombines TRBV7-2 with TRBJ2-5, with D uncertain. The CDR3 totals 14 residues. Per the germline V gene, CDR1 is SGHTA and CDR2 is FQGNSA. CDR3 loop: CASGLGLGQETQYF. The CDR3 DNA reads as TGTGCCAGCGGCTTGGGCTTGGGACAAGAGACCCAGTACTTC.

This clone turned up a few times. The CDR3 DNA follows: TGTGCCGGCACCTCCGGTGTGGAGCTGTTTTTT. Translated, it gives CAGTSGVELFF. This chain joins TRBV6-1 and TRBJ2-2; D remains unclear. The V end was cut by 11 bases, the J end by 10 bases, with 14 bases between. This CDR3 is 11 amino acids long. The germline gives CDR1 MNHNS, CDR2 SASEGT.

This clone has just a few counts. This chain uses TRBV11-1 with TRBJ2-7; TRBD1 matches 7 bases. Trimming at V came to 5 bases and at J to 2 bases, leaving 6 bases not matched to a gene. Germline assignment: CDR1 SGHAT and CDR2 FQDESV (reference sequence). The CDR3 covers 14 residues. CDR3 region: CASSVRQGTYEQYF. For the CDR3, the DNA is TGTGCCAGCAGCGTTCGACAGGGAACCTACGAGCAGTACTTC.

This clone was observed a few times. Just one base apart from a much larger clone, this may be a read error. The V and J genes are TRBV2 and TRBJ1-4; D gene uncertain. V gave up 8 bases and J gave up 7 bases, with 17 bases separating them. Germline-derived CDR1 and CDR2 are SNHLY and FYNNEI. The CDR3 runs 14 residues. CDR3 nucleotide sequence: TGTGCCAGCGCCGACGTGGAGCTCGGTGAAAAACTGTTTTTT. It encodes CASADVELGEKLFF.

The chain has TRBV11-2 and TRBJ1-1; TRBD1 agrees at 7 bases. J gave up 7 bases and V 6 bases, and 8 bases lay outside the gene matches. Germline V gene sequence: CDR1 SGHAT, CDR2 FQNNGV. The CDR3 totals 13 residues. CDR3 amino acids: CASRLTGSGEAFF. The CDR3 nucleotides are TGTGCCAGCAGGTTGACAGGGTCGGGTGAAGCTTTCTTT.

This clone was counted between two and nine times. This chain connects TRBV6-9 to TRBJ2-7, with 8 bases lining up with TRBD2. Germline V gene sequence: CDR1 MNHGY, CDR2 SVAAGI. CDR3 length: 12 residues. The CDR3 loop reads CASSLDDSGKAV. DNA for the CDR3: TGTGCCAGCAGTTTAGACGATAGCGGGAAAGCGGTC.